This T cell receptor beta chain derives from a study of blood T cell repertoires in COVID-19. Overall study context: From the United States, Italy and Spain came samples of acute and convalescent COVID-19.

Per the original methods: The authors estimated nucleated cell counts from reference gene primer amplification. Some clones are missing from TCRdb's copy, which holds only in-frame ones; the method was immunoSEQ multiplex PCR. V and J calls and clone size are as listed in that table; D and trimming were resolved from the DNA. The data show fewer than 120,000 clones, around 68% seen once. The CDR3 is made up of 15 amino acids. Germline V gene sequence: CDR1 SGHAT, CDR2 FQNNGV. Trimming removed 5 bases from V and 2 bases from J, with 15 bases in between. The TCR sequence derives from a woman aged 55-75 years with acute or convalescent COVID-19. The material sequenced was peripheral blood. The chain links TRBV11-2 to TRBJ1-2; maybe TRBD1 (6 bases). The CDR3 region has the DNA TGTGCCAGCAGCCAGCAGACAGGCCGAAACTATGGCTACACCTTC. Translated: CASSQQTGRNYGYTF.